This T cell receptor (beta chain) appears in the sequencing data of a study of blood T cells in healthy people across ages. Study at large: Every two T cells gave about one barcoded beta molecule via template switching. Notes on the study in general: Diversity was higher, and naive CD4+ cells more numerous, in long-lived donors than in aged donors. Age showed a roughly linear inverse relationship with TCR beta diversity per million T cells.

Staff drew approximately 9.1 milliliters of peripheral blood from each donor. Sample-barcoded 5' priming and a J-beta primer mix drove a second PCR of about 6 to 12 cycles. TCRdb called the 5' RACE reads again in MiXCR, with one record for every CDR3 protein. The sample consists of over 700,000 distinct CDR3 sequences, less than 70% of them appearing once. Note on this clonotype: The antigen is unknown.

Germline trimming cut 1 base from V and 0 bases from J; bases unmatched to any gene: 9. The CDR3 is 18 residues long. Germline-derived CDR1 and CDR2 are SGHDN and FVKESK. The receptor comes from a man at least 80 years old in good health. Sequencing used blood. The chain combines TRBV14 with TRBJ2-5, with 9 bases identical to TRBD1. CDR3 in DNA: TGTGCCAGCAGCCAAGTAACCGGGACAGGGCTGTACCAAGAGACCCAGTACTTC. It encodes CASSQVTGTGLYQETQYF.